This T cell receptor beta chain was documented in a study of T cell responses to AZD1222 COVID-19 vaccine (dated by TCRdb to 2020 to 2023). For the study in its entirety: A total of more than 230 trial participants underwent TCR sequencing, of whom around 200 received two doses of AZD1222 and 26 received two doses of the MenACWY control vaccine. Enrollment into the trials was organized by age into subgroups of 18-55, 56-69 and 70-plus years, and those subgroups contained approximately 150, 30 and 60 TCR-sequenced participants, respectively. The investigation overall reported the following: In the small 56-69-year group, the increase in depth fell short of significance, most likely because of low power. Participants were mostly white British and included more females than males, and it was suggested by the authors that clonal diversity may have been underestimated. Because no samples from the day 14 peak response were available, repertoires could be characterized only after the peak T cell response. The vaccine-associated CD4 TCRs covered the entire spike protein, and the dominant responses fell in regions 160-218 and 743-854. Nearly half of unique spike-specific TCRs reportedly recognized epitopes outside regions mutated in the B.1.351 and B.1.1.7 variants. Conclusions about previously exposed vaccinees were limited because only six AZD1222 recipients were SARS-CoV-2 seropositive at baseline. After two AZD1222 doses, both the breadth and the depth of spike-specific TCRs were significantly higher than at day 0 and than in MenACWY recipients.

The CDR3 regions of human TCRbeta chains were analyzed by immunosequencing. In the original analysis: TCRs in the repertoires were compared against a reference library of SARS-CoV-2-specific TCRs that had been generated with the MIRA antigen-specificity platform. Breadth was defined as the fraction of unique TCRs that were SARS-CoV-2-associated, and depth was defined as the fraction of total T cells that were SARS-CoV-2-associated. Using the MIRA data, every spike-specific TCR was mapped to the spike region that the TCR reacted to and assigned to either a CD4 or a CD8 class. Log10-transformed breadth and depth values were compared by one-way ANOVA with Sidak's multiple comparisons tests. As stored in TCRdb, this immuneACCESS dataset retains in-frame rearrangements with V and J assigned. A fraction of the clones does not appear; measured against another copy, unresolved V genes explain less than half of the discrepancy, and the remainder lacks a known reason. The V and J calls and clone size come from that table; D and trimming were worked out from the DNA. The sample contains over 150,000 clones, around 85% of them found a single time. In total, the top ten clones hold 5.5% of the sample.

Reading the label with the study, this specimen's time point is: baseline before first vaccination. The treatment or condition label on this specimen signifies: meningococcal conjugate vaccine given as trial control. Vaccinee samples were obtained from the UK trials COV001 and COV002, which included a single-blind randomized controlled phase 2/3 trial of AZD1222 (ChAdOx1 nCoV-19) in healthy adults. Trial participant PBMC samples were collected at day 0 and day 28 after the second dose for TCRbeta chain sequencing. Regarding this clone: Its antigen is not yet known. The record has no base qualities; no much larger clone is one base away.

The germline V gene (reference sequence) gives CDR1 as LNHDA and CDR2 as SQIVND. Between the V and J ends, shortened by 1 base and 0 bases respectively, the junction contains 9 bases. The CDR3 covers 15 residues, taking in both the cysteine and the phenylalanine. Here the CDR3 DNA is all that survives: 45 bases in frame from base 1. This sample comprised peripheral blood, obtained on day 0 of MenACWY control vaccination. The chain joins TRBV19 to TRBJ1-2, with TRBD1 as a weak D call on 5 bases. This clonotype was sampled from an adult in good health. At the DNA level, the sequence is TGTGCCAGTAGTATAGGGGACGGGACTAACTATGGCTACACCTTC. Protein translation: CASSIGDGTNYGYTF.